The 7 T cell receptor beta chains listed next were all sequenced from one sample in a study of Ad26.COV2.S vaccination and SARS-CoV-2 variants. Treatment denoted: about 20 received Ad26.COV2.S at low or high dose, single or two shots; several received placebo; per-sample allocation not given. At day 63 after the first vaccine or placebo injection, samples were drawn. Sequencing used immunoSEQ multiplex PCR; TCRdb keeps in-frame clones, though not all of them. The data hold about 390,000 clones, with 88% observed a single time. This material consisted of peripheral blood, taken in a trial of Ad26.COV2.S vaccine versus placebo. Receptor source: a person aged 18 to 65 who received the Ad26.COV2.S COVID-19 vaccine or a placebo.

The chain is built from TRBV27 and TRBJ2-1; a weak D match, TRBD2 (5 bases). This CDR3 region has 12 residues. The ends were cut back, 6 bases at V and 5 bases at J, with 8 bases in the middle. CDR1 MNHEY and CDR2 SMNVEV come from the germline V gene (reference sequence). The CDR3 nucleotides are TGTGCCAGCAGACTAGGAAACAATGAGCAGTTCTTC. Residues: CASRLGNNEQFF.

The V call is TRBV7-8, the J call TRBJ1-1; D is unclear. The CDR3 spans 12 residues. Germline V CDR1 and CDR2: SGHVS, FQNEAQ. Trimming left V 1 base short and J 9 bases short, with 9 bases between. CDR3 region: CASSLGAEKAFF. CDR3 DNA sequence: TGTGCCAGCAGCTTAGGGGCGGAAAAAGCTTTCTTT.

This clone was found once. The genes are TRBV11-1 and TRBJ1-1; D gene unclear. The CDR3 is made up of 13 amino acids. V gave up 3 bases and J gave up 1 base, with 6 bases separating them. CDR1 and CDR2 (germline): SGHAT, FQDESV (reference sequence). The CDR3 loop is CASSFAANTEAFF. The CDR3 DNA follows: TGTGCCAGCAGCTTCGCGGCGAACACTGAAGCTTTCTTT.

This clone was detected once. The CDR3 loop is CASSPIRQGENLSGNTIYF. The DNA of the CDR3 is TGTGCCAGCAGCCCGATCAGACAGGGGGAAAATCTCTCTGGAAACACCATATATTTT. The chain employs TRBV7-9 and TRBJ1-3; 9 bases are a match to TRBD1. CDR1 and CDR2 (germline): SEHNR, FQNEAQ (reference sequence). CDR3 size: 19 residues. With 5 bases clipped from V and 0 bases from J, the junction kept 14 bases outside the gene matches.

This clone has a single count. The chain couples TRBV7-9 to TRBJ1-2; no clear D. The ends were cut back, 0 bases at V and 2 bases at J, with 7 bases in the middle. Germline lookup yields CDR1 SEHNR and CDR2 FQNEAQ (reference sequence). The CDR3 is made up of 14 amino acids. The CDR3 sequence is CASSLAERNYGYTF. The DNA of the CDR3 is TGTGCCAGCAGCTTAGCTGAACGAAACTATGGCTACACCTTC. The whole variable domain, remainder taken from reference TRBV7-9 and TRBJ1-2, is DTGVSQNPRHKITKRGQNVTFRCDPISEHNRLYWYRQTLGQGPEFLTYFQNEAQLEKSRLLSDRFSAERPKGSFSTLEIQRTEQGDSAMYLCASSLAERNYGYTFGSGTRLTVV.

The chain carries TRBV6-6 and TRBJ2-5, with D unclear. The germline V gene has CDR1 MNHNY and CDR2 SVGAGI (reference sequence). The V end was cut by 7 bases, the J end by 4 bases, with 13 bases between. CDR3 length equals 13 residues. This CDR3 reads CASTRSIGETQYF. DNA for the CDR3: TGTGCCAGCACTAGGTCTATTGGAGAGACCCAGTACTTC.

The V call is TRBV4-2, the J call TRBJ2-3, with D perhaps TRBD2 (5 bases). The CDR3 has 14 amino acids. V dropped 6 bases and J dropped 0 bases, with 10 bases sitting between them. Germline lookup yields CDR1 LGHNA and CDR2 YNFKEQ. CDR3 sequence: CASRRTGSTDTQYF. In DNA form, the CDR3 reads TGTGCCAGCAGAAGGACTGGCAGCACAGATACGCAGTATTTT.